One and the same sample provided the 29 T cell receptor beta chains below, sequenced in a study of breast tumors, draining lymph nodes, adjacent tissues. TCRdb processed the multiplex PCR reads anew with MiXCR; each CDR3 protein has one entry. The sample comprises under 80,000 distinct CDR3 sequences, around two fifths of which are singletons, and 8.4% rests with the top ten. The specimen sequenced was breast tumor tissue. These receptors all come from a female donor with breast cancer. Some clones in this sample may be carry-over from other donors' samples.

This clonotype was detected many times. The DNA of the CDR3 is TGTGCCAGCAGCTGGGAGGGCCATAGTGAAAAACTGTTTTTT. It codes for CASSWEGHSEKLFF. The rearrangement links TRBV5-6 to TRBJ1-4; D is uncertain. V dropped 3 bases and J dropped 7 bases, with 13 bases sitting between them. The CDR3 has 14 residues. CDR1 is SGHDT and CDR2 is YYEEEE in the germline V gene.

The chain recombines TRBV20-1 with TRBJ2-1; TRBD2 agrees at 9 bases. V dropped 3 bases and J dropped 3; count of bases not matched to a gene: 3. This CDR3 is built from 14 residues. Germline V CDR1 and CDR2: DFQATT, SNEGSKA (reference sequence). The CDR3 is CSARTSGDYNEQFF. The CDR3 DNA reads TGCAGTGCTAGGACTAGCGGAGACTACAATGAGCAGTTCTTC.

The rearrangement joins TRBV12-5 to TRBJ1-6, with 9 bases matching TRBD1. The CDR3 is made up of 16 amino acids. CDR1 and CDR2 (germline): LGHNT, FRNRAP. With 4 bases clipped from V and 5 bases from J, the junction kept 6 bases outside the gene matches. The CDR3 DNA follows: TGTGCTAGTGGTTCCACCCACAGGGGGCATAATTCACCCCTCCACTTT. Its protein is CASGSTHRGHNSPLHF.

This clonotype was picked up one time. The chain carries TRBV19 and TRBJ1-2; 7 bases align to TRBD1. The ends lost 2 bases at V and 4 bases at J; junction bases unmatched: 7. Germline values: CDR1 LNHDA, CDR2 SQIVND (reference sequence). This CDR3 comprises 15 residues. Here the CDR3 DNA reads TGTGCCAGTAGTATAAGGGCAGGGGGATTCTATGGCTACACCTTC. Protein: CASSIRAGGFYGYTF.

This chain uses TRBV4-2 with TRBJ2-3, with D possibly called TRBD1 or TRBD2 (6 bases each). Germline V gives CDR1 LGHNA, CDR2 YNFKEQ. Trimming left V 0 bases short and J 2 bases short, with 15 bases between. This CDR3 has 17 amino acids. The CDR3 is CASSQEFGGQYTDTQYF. The DNA for the CDR3 is TGTGCCAGCAGCCAAGAGTTTGGGGGGCAGTACACAGATACGCAGTATTTT.

In this sample, this clonotype turned up many times. V and J are TRBV29-1 and TRBJ2-7; D ambiguous. V was trimmed by 6 bases and J by 0 bases, leaving 9 bases between them. The CDR3 spans 12 residues. The germline V gene encodes CDR1 SQVTM and CDR2 ANQGSEA. CDR3 loop: CSVSTYSYEQYF. Written as DNA, the CDR3 is TGCAGCGTGTCAACTTACTCCTACGAGCAGTACTTC.

In its sample, this clonotype was seen once. The chain employs TRBV11-3 and TRBJ2-7, with 14 bases lining up with TRBD2. The J segment lost 3 bases and the V segment lost 5 bases, leaving 9 bases of the junction unmatched. CDR1 is SGHNT, CDR2 YENEEA, per germline. The CDR3 has 17 amino acids. The CDR3 DNA is TGTGCCAGCAGCATCCCCGGGGGACTAGCGGGGGACTACGAGCAGTACTTC. Amino acid sequence: CASSIPGGLAGDYEQYF.

This clonotype was observed many times. The chain couples TRBV4-1 to TRBJ1-2; TRBD1 aligns across 11 bases. This CDR3 region has 14 residues. With 4 bases clipped from V and 7 bases from J, the junction kept 5 bases outside the gene matches. The germline V gene encodes CDR1 MGHRA and CDR2 YSYEKL. The CDR3 region has the DNA TGCGCCAGCAGCCTACGGGACAGGGGGTTTGGCTACACCTTC. It is translated as CASSLRDRGFGYTF.

For this clonotype: A much bigger clone sits one base away, suggesting this may be a read error. The rearrangement links TRBV20-1 to TRBJ2-4; 7 bases are shared with TRBD1. Germline CDR1 DFQATT, CDR2 SNEGSKA (reference sequence). The V and J ends lost 1 base and 8 bases, in that order; junction bases with no gene match: 11. The CDR3 consists of 15 residues. CDR3 residues: CSARVSSSRGYIQYF. In DNA form, the CDR3 reads TGCAGTGCTAGAGTGTCGTCTAGCAGGGGGTACATTCAGTACTTC.

This clonotype showed up many times. At one end the junction does not follow the germline gene, possibly because of a read error. The chain is built from TRBV6-6 and TRBJ1-6; D not resolved. Germline loops: CDR1 MNHNY, CDR2 SVGAGI (reference sequence). The CDR3 runs 15 residues. CDR3 sequence (DNA): TGTGCCAGCAGTCACTCTGCGGGTTATAATTCACCCCTCCACTTT. It codes for CASSHSAGYNSPLHF.

Here the CDR3 reads CASSSRPAGFSDGETQYF. The CDR3 DNA is TGTGCCAGCAGCTCAAGACCCGCAGGATTTAGCGACGGGGAGACCCAGTACTTC. This chain joins TRBV7-9 and TRBJ2-5; perhaps TRBD2 as D (5 bases). In germline, CDR1 is SEHNR, CDR2 FQNEAQ (reference sequence). CDR3 length: 18 residues. Trimming took 4 bases from V and 5 from J, leaving 26 bases between them. Together with reference TRBV7-9 and TRBJ2-5, the CDR3 gives the full variable domain: DTGVSQNPRHKITKRGQNVTFRCDPISEHNRLYWYRQTLGQGPEFLTYFQNEAQLEKSRLLSDRFSAERPKGSFSTLEIQRTEQGDSAMYLCASSSRPAGFSDGETQYFGPGTRLLVL.

Many counts were recorded for this clonotype. The V call is TRBV6-2 or TRBV6-3, the J call TRBJ1-5, with 9 bases fitting TRBD1. Per the germline V gene, CDR1 is MNHEY and CDR2 is SVGEGT. The CDR3 loop spans 19 amino acids. V lost 2 bases to trimming and J lost 9 bases; unmatched junction nucleotides: 20. DNA of the CDR3: TGTGCCAGCAGTTACCGGGACAGGGCCGGTTCCCTTCGGAGTGGGCCCCAGCATTTT. Its protein product is CASSYRDRAGSLRSGPQHF.

This clonotype has at least ten counts. The chain links TRBV6-4 to TRBJ2-1, with 8 bases fitting TRBD1. J lost 5 bases, V lost 1 base, and 7 bases had no gene match. The CDR3 runs to 16 residues. CDR1 is MRHNA, CDR2 SNTAGT, per germline. CDR3 coding DNA: TGTGCCAGCAGTGACTTCGCAGGGGGCGAAAACAATGAGCAGTTCTTC. It is translated as CASSDFAGGENNEQFF.

The chain is built from TRBV20-1 and TRBJ1-4; TRBD1 might be the D (5 bases). V shed 2 bases and J shed 8 bases, with 15 bases lying between them. The CDR3 has 14 amino acids. The germline V gene has CDR1 DFQATT and CDR2 SNEGSKA (reference sequence). In DNA form, the CDR3 reads TGCAGTGCTAGACTCGGGGGGGGAGGAGAAAAACTGTTTTTT. Translating it yields CSARLGGGGEKLFF.

Comment on this clonotype: A read error may produce the germline difference seen at one junction end. The V call is TRBV9, the J call TRBJ2-5; TRBD1 aligns across 7 bases. From germline, CDR1 is SGDLS and CDR2 YYNGEE. The length of the CDR3 is 15 residues. CDR3 nucleotides: TGCGCCAGCAGCGTAGCTACGGGACAGCATGAGACCCAGTACTTC. Its translation: CASSVATGQHETQYF. The full variable domain, completed using reference TRBV9 and TRBJ2-5, is DSGVTQTPKHLITATGQRVTLRCSPRSGDLSVYWYQQSLDQGLQFLIQYYNGEERAKGNILERFSAQQFPDLHSELNLSSLELGDSALYFCASSVATGQHETQYFGPGTRLLVL.

The V call is TRBV7-2, the J call TRBJ2-6; D unresolved. There are 14 residues in the CDR3. V gave up 5 bases and J gave up 3 bases, with 8 bases separating them. Per germline, CDR1 SGHTA and CDR2 FQGNSA. CDR3 loop: CASSLIFGANVLTF. CDR3 nucleotide sequence: TGTGCCAGCAGCCTGATATTTGGGGCCAACGTCCTGACTTTC.

This clonotype was observed at least ten times. V is TRBV6-6 and J is TRBJ2-7, with a possible D match to TRBD1 (5 bases). CDR3 length: 15 residues. The germline V and J ends were trimmed by 2 bases and 0 bases, with 11 bases remaining between them. The V gene's germline CDR1 is MNHNY and CDR2 SVGAGI (reference sequence). The CDR3 sequence is CASSYQGYSSYEQYF. CDR3 DNA: TGTGCCAGCAGTTACCAGGGATATAGCTCCTACGAGCAGTACTTC.

This clonotype is categorized as medium-sized. CDR3 DNA sequence: TGCAGTGCTAGGGGTAGACAGGGAGCCCACAATGAGCAGTTCTTC. It specifies CSARGRQGAHNEQFF. This chain uses TRBV20-1 with TRBJ2-1; 7 bases are a match to TRBD1. Trimming removed 3 bases from V and 5 bases from J; junction bases left unmatched: 10. Germline V gene sequence: CDR1 DFQATT, CDR2 SNEGSKA (reference sequence). CDR3 length: 15 residues.

The chain links TRBV7-9 to TRBJ1-4; a possible D gene is TRBD1 (5 bases). The CDR3 is 11 residues long. The germline CDR1 and CDR2 sequences are SEHNR and FQNEAQ (reference sequence). The V and J ends lost 5 bases and 12 bases respectively, with 10 bases between them. CDR3 sequence (DNA): TGTGCCAGCAGCGATGAGGGACAACTGTTTTTT. Translation: CASSDEGQLFF.

The chain combines TRBV24-1 with TRBJ2-7; 7 positions agree with TRBD1. The germline gives CDR1 KGHDR, CDR2 SFDVKD. The CDR3 totals 15 residues. Unmatched junction bases numbered 6, after V lost 5 bases and J lost 0 bases. CDR3: CATSGGTESSYEQYF. The CDR3 DNA sequence: TGTGCCACCAGTGGTGGGACAGAAAGCTCCTACGAGCAGTACTTC.

The chain is built from TRBV20-1 and TRBJ2-3; D gene unclear. Trimming took 5 bases from V and 2 from J, leaving 14 bases between them. This CDR3 spans 14 amino acids. CDR1 is DFQATT and CDR2 is SNEGSKA in the germline V gene (reference sequence). The CDR3 DNA sequence: TGCAGTGCTGGCGGTCCCGACCCCACAGATACGCAGTATTTT. Its protein is CSAGGPDPTDTQYF.

The chain carries TRBV6-5 and TRBJ2-7; 8 bases map to TRBD1. Trimming took 2 bases from V and 3 from J; bases not matched to a gene: 6. The CDR3 extends over 15 amino acids. From germline, CDR1 is MNHEY and CDR2 SVGAGI. The CDR3 region is CASSYGGQGRYEQYF. DNA of the CDR3: TGTGCCAGCAGTTACGGTGGACAGGGCCGCTACGAGCAGTACTTC.

With regard to this clonotype: The junction departs from germline at one end; a sequencing error may be responsible. This chain joins TRBV12-3 or TRBV12-4 and TRBJ1-3; 11 nucleotides match TRBD1. The CDR3 contains 19 residues. This CDR3 reads CASSSLLGQGASSGNIIYF. CDR3 sequence (DNA): TGTGCCAGCAGTTCTCTCCTCGGACAGGGGGCTAGTTCTGGAAACATCATATATTTT.

The chain combines TRBV7-3 with TRBJ2-3; 9 bases fit TRBD1. CDR3 size: 15 residues. V lost 2 bases and J lost 11; bases outside the gene matches: 11. CDR1 is SGHTA and CDR2 is FQGTGA in the germline V gene. The DNA of the CDR3 is TGTGCCAGCAGCTTAGACAGGGGGGTAAACAATGAGCAGTATTTT. The encoded protein is CASSLDRGVNNEQYF. Combining the CDR3 with reference TRBV7-3 and TRBJ2-3 gives the whole variable domain GAGVSQTPSNKVTEKGKYVELRCDPISGHTALYWYRQSLGQGPEFLIYFQGTGAADDSGLPNDRFFAVRPEGSVSTLKIQRTERGDSAVYLCASSLDRGVNNEQYFGPGTRLTVL.

Comment on this clonotype: This likely comes from a read error, as the CDR3 has no conserved phenylalanine or tryptophan at its end. The chain carries TRBV5-1 and TRBJ2-1, with TRBD1 as a possible D gene (6 bases). Deletions cut 6 bases from V and 13 bases from J, with 20 bases between. Germline CDR1 reads SGHRS; CDR2 reads YFSETQ. The CDR3 consists of 13 residues. The CDR3 sequence: CASTLTEGGDQFL. The CDR3 bases are TGCGCCAGCACCCTAACGGAAGGGGGTGACCAGTTCCTC.

This chain joins TRBV11-2 and TRBJ2-1; 8 nucleotides match TRBD2. Germline assignment: CDR1 SGHAT and CDR2 FQNNGV. This CDR3 is built from 17 residues. Unmatched junction bases numbered 16, after V lost 5 bases and J lost 7 bases. CDR3 protein: CASSTTGLTGGVNEQFF. CDR3 DNA: TGTGCCAGCAGCACTACCGGGCTCACCGGGGGGGTTAATGAGCAGTTCTTC.

This rearrangement joins TRBV24-1 to TRBJ1-5; no firm D call. Germline-derived CDR1 and CDR2 are KGHDR and SFDVKD. The CDR3 loop spans 13 amino acids. Trimming shortened V by 9 bases and J by 9 bases, and 17 bases separated the two germline ends. DNA for the CDR3: TGTGCCACCCCGTCGCGCAGCGGTGGGCCCCAGCATTTT. Its protein product is CATPSRSGGPQHF.

In this sample, this clonotype turned up many times. The V gene is TRBV7-9, the J gene TRBJ2-3; 12 bases agree with TRBD2. Unmatched junction bases numbered 4, after V lost 1 base and J lost 2 bases. The CDR3 is made up of 17 amino acids. From germline, CDR1 is SEHNR and CDR2 FQNEAQ (reference sequence). The DNA of the CDR3 is TGTGCCAGCAGCTTAGAGGGGACTAGCGGGTTCACAGATACGCAGTATTTT. The encoded protein is CASSLEGTSGFTDTQYF.

The chain is built from TRBV11-3 and TRBJ2-5, with TRBD2 matching 13 bases. The CDR3 runs to 16 residues. The V gene end was trimmed by 4 bases and the J gene end by 4 bases; junction bases not matched to a gene: 6. Germline values: CDR1 SGHNT, CDR2 YENEEA. CDR3 DNA sequence: TGTGCCAGCAGCTCCGGGACTAGCGGGGCGGGAGAGACCCAGTACTTC. Translation: CASSSGTSGAGETQYF. The full variable domain, rest sourced from reference TRBV11-3 and TRBJ2-5, is EAGVVQSPRYKIIEKKQPVAFWCNPISGHNTLYWYLQNLGQGPELLIRYENEEAVDDSQLPKDRFSAERLKGVDSTLKIQPAELGDSAVYLCASSSGTSGAGETQYFGPGTRLLVL.